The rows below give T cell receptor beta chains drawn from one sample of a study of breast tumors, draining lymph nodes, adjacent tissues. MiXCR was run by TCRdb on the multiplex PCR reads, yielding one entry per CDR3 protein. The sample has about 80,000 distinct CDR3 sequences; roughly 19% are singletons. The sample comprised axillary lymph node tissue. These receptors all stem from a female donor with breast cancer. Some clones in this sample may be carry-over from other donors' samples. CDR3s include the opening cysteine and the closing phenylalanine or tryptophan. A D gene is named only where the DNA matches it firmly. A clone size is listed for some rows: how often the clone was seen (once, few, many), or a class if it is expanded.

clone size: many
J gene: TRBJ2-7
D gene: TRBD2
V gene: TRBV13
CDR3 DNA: TGTGCCAGCAGCTTAGGGGGAGGGTTTGAATTCGCCTACGAGCAGTACTTC
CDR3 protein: CASSLGGGFEFAYEQYF

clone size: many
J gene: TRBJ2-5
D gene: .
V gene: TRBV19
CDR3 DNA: TGTGCCAGTACCATTTCTGCGGATGCAGAGACCCAGTACTTC
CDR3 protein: CASTISADAETQYF

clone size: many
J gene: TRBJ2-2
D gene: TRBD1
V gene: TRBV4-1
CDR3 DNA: TGCGCCAGCAGCCAAAAACAGGGGGTGGGCGGGGAGCTGTTTTTT
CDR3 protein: CASSQKQGVGGELFF

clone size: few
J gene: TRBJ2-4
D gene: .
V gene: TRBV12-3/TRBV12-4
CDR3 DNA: TGTGCCAGCAGTAAAGGGGACCCACTAGCCAAAAACATTCAGTACTTC
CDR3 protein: CASSKGDPLAKNIQYF

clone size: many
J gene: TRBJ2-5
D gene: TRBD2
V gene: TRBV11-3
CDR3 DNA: TGTGCCAGCAGCTTAGTATCGTCTAGCGGGCAGCAAGAGACCCAGTACTTC
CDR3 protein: CASSLVSSSGQQETQYF

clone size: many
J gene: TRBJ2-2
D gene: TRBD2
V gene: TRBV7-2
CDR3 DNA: TGTGCCAGCAGCTTCGGGACTAGCGGGAGGCGGGTCACCGGGGAGCTGTTTTTT
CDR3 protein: CASSFGTSGRRVTGELFF

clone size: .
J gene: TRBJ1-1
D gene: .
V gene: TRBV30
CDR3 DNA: TGTGCCTGGACCCGGATGGGGAACACTGAAGCTTTCTTT
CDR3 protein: CAWTRMGNTEAFF

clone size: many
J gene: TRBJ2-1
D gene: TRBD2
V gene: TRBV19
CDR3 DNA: TGTGCCAGTAGTGGAGCTAGCGGGGTAAACAATGAGCAGTTCTTC
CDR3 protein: CASSGASGVNNEQFF

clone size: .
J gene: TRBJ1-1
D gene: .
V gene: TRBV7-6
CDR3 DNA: TGTGCCAGCAGCTTAGAGGGGCACGCGAACACTGAAGCTTTCTTT
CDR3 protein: CASSLEGHANTEAFF

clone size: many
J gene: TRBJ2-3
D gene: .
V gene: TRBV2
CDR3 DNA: TGTGCCAGCACGGGAGATCAGGGCACAGATACGCAGTATTTT
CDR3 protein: CASTGDQGTDTQYF

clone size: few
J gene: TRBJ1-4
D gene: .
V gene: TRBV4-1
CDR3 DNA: TGCGCCAGCAGCCAAGTTCTGGCAGGGGAGAGGTGGGAGGAAAAACTGTTTTTT
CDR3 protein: CASSQVLAGERWEEKLFF

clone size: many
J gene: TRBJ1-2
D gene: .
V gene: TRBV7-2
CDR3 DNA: TGTGCCAGCAGCGCAGGTCCCTACAGGGTTGGGGACTATGGCTACACCTTC
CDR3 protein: CASSAGPYRVGDYGYTF

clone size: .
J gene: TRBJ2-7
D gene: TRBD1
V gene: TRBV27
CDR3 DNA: TGTGCCAGCCGTCAGGGAGGTACAGGGGGCCGCGAGCAGTACTTC
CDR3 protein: CASRQGGTGGREQYF

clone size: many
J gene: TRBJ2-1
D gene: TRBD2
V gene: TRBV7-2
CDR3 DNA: TGTGCCAGCAGCTTAGGGGGTAGCGGGAGGTATTACAATGAGCAGTTCTTC
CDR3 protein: CASSLGGSGRYYNEQFF

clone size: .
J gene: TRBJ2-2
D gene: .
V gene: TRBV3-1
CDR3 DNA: TGTGCCAGCAGCCAAGAATCACGATCGGACCTCACCGGGGAGCTGTTTTTT
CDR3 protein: CASSQESRSDLTGELFF

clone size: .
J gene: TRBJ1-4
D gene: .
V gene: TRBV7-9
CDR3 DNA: TGTGCCAGCAGAGACCGGAGTCTGGAAAAACTGTTTTTT
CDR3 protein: CASRDRSLEKLFF

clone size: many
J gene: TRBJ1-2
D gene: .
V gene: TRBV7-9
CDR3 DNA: TGTGCCAGCAGCTTAATGTTACCCGGGGATGGCTACACCTTC
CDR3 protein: CASSLMLPGDGYTF

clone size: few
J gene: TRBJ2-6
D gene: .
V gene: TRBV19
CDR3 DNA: TGTGCCAGTAGTGCCCGAGCAGGCTCTGGGGCCAACGTCCTGACTTTC
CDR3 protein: CASSARAGSGANVLTF

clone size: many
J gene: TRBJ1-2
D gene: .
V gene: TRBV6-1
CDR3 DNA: TGTGCCAGCAGTGAAGCGGGACACGGCTATGGCTACACCTTC
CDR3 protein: CASSEAGHGYGYTF

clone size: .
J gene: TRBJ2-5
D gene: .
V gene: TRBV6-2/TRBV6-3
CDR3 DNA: TGTGCCAGCAGTTACGGGGACATGTTCAAGATCTACTTC
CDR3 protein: CASSYGDMFKIYF

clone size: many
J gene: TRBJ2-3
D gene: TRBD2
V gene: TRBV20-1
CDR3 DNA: TGCAGTGCTACCGCCGCCGGACTAGCGGGAGGGACCACAGATACGCAGTATTTT
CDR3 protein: CSATAAGLAGGTTDTQYF

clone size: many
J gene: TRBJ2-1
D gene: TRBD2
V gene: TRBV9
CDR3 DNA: TGTGCCAGCAGCCCGGGACTAGCCCATGAGCAGTTCTTC
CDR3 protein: CASSPGLAHEQFF

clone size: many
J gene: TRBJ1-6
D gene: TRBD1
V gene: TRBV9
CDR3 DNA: TGTGCCAGCAGCCCCAGGGGGGAGACGTATAATTCACCCCTCCACTTT
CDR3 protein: CASSPRGETYNSPLHF

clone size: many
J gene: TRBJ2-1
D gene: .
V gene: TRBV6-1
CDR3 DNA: TGTGCCAGCAGTGAAGAATTCAGGGGTTCTGAGCAGTTCTTC
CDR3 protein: CASSEEFRGSEQFF

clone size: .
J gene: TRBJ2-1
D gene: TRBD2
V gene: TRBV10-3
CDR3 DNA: TGTGCCATCAGGGGGACTAGCGGGATATACAATGAGCAGTTCTTC
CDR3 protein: CAIRGTSGIYNEQFF

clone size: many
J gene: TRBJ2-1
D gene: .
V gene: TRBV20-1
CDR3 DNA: TGCAGTGCTATGCCATACAATGAGCAGTTCTTC
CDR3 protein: CSAMPYNEQFF

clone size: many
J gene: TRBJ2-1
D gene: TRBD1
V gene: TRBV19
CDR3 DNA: TGTGCCAGTAGTGACAGGGCCCTCTCCTACAATGAGCAGTTCTTC
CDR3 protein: CASSDRALSYNEQFF

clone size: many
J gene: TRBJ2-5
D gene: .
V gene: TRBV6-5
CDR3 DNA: TGTGCCAGCAGTTACCGCGGCGGGGTGCAGACCCAGTACTTC
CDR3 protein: CASSYRGGVQTQYF

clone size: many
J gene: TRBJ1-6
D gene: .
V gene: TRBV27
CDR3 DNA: TGTGCCAGCAGTCTGGGCGGGCGTTCACCCCTCCACTTT
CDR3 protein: CASSLGGRSPLHF

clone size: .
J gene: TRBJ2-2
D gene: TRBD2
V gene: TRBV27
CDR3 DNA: TGTGCCAGCAGTTCTTTAGCGGGAGTACGCGGGGAGCTGTTTTTT
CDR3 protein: CASSSLAGVRGELFF

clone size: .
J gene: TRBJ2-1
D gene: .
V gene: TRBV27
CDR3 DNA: TGTGCCAGCACCCGTGGAGAGGAGGTCGAGCAGTTCTTC
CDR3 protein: CASTRGEEVEQFF

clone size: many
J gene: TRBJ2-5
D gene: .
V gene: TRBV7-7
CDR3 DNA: TGTGCTAGCAGCTTAGGCCCAACTCAGCTCCAAGAGACCCAGTACTTC
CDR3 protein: CASSLGPTQLQETQYF

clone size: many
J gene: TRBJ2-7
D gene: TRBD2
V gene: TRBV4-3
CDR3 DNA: TGCGCCAGCAGCCAAATCCCTACCGGGACTAGCGGGAGCTACGAGCAGTACTTC
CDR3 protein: CASSQIPTGTSGSYEQYF

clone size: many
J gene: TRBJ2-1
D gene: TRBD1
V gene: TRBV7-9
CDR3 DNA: TGTGCCAGCAGTATAGGGACAGGGGGTTTCTTTTTCAATGAGCAGTTCTTC
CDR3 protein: CASSIGTGGFFFNEQFF

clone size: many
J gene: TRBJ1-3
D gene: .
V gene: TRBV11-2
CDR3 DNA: TGTGCCAGCAGCTTAGTAATGGTTACAGGAAACACCATATATTTT
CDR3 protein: CASSLVMVTGNTIYF

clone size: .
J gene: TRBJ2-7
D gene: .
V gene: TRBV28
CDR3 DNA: TGTGCCAGCAGTTTAGAGGAGGAGCAGTACTTC
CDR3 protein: CASSLEEEQYF

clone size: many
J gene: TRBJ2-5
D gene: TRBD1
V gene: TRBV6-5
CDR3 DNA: TGTGCCAGCAGTTACAACAGGGGGCTGAGGGAGACCCAGTACTTC
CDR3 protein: CASSYNRGLRETQYF

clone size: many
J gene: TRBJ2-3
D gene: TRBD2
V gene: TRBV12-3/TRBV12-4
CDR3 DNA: TGTGCCAGCAGTTTAGCCCCTAGCGGGAATGAAAGGTATTTT
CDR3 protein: CASSLAPSGNERYF

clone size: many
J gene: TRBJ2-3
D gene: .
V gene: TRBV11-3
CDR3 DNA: TGTGCCAGCAGCCCAGGACAGAGGGGCACAGATACGCAGTATTTT
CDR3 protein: CASSPGQRGTDTQYF

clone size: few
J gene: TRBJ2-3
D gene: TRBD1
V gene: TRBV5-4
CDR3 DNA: TGTGCCAGCAGCTCAAGGGGACGGACAGGGAGCACAGATACGCAGTATTTT
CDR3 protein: CASSSRGRTGSTDTQYF

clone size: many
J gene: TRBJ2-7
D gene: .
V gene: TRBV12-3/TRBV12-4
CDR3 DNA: TGTGCCAGCAGTTCGACAGACCTAAAAGTGGGGCGGTACTTC
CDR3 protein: CASSSTDLKVGRYF

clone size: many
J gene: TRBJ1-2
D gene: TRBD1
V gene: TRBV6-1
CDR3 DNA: TGTGCCAGCAGTGAAGTGTGGCAGGGGGCGGCCTATGGCTACACCTTC
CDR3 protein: CASSEVWQGAAYGYTF

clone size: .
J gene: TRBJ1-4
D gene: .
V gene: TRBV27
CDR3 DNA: TGTGCCAGCCAGCCAGTGGGACCTAATGAAAAACTGTTTTTT
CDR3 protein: CASQPVGPNEKLFF

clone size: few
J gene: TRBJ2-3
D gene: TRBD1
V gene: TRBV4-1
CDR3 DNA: TGCGCCAGCAGCCAGCCGGGACAGGGGGCCGGAGAGGGCGCCGATACGCAGTATTTT
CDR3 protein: CASSQPGQGAGEGADTQYF

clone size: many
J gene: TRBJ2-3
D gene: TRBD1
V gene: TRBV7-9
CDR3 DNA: TGTGCCAGCAGCTGGGGACAGGTTTACCCAGATACGCAGTATTTT
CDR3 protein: CASSWGQVYPDTQYF

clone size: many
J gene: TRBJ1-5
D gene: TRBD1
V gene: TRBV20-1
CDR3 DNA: TGCAGTGCCTACCGGACAGGTAGCAATCAGCCCCAGCATTTT
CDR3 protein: CSAYRTGSNQPQHF

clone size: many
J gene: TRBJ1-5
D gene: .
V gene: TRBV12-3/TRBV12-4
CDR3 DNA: TGTGCCAGCAGTTCCAGTTATAGCAATCAGCCCCAGCATTTT
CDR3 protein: CASSSSYSNQPQHF

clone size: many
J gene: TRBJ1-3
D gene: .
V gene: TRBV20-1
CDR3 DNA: TGCAGTGCTAGAATGGTGGCGGGAAACACCATATATTTT
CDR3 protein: CSARMVAGNTIYF

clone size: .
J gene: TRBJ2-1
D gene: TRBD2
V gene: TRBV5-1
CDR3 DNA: TGCGCCAGCAGCTTGGCTCCGACTAGCGGGAGTACTGAGCGGTTCTTC
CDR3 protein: CASSLAPTSGSTERFF

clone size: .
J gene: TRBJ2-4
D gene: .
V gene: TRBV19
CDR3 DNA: TGTGCCAGTAGTCCCCGGGACGGAGCCAAAAACATTCAGTACTTC
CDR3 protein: CASSPRDGAKNIQYF

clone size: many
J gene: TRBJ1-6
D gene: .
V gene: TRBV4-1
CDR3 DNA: TGCGCCAGCAGCCAACCTGCTCGTCGCGGTTCACCCCTCCACTTT
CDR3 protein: CASSQPARRGSPLHF

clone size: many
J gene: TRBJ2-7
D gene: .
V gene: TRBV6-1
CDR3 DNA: TGTGCCAGCAGTGCCGGGACTGAACTCGGCGAGCAGTACTTC
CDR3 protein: CASSAGTELGEQYF

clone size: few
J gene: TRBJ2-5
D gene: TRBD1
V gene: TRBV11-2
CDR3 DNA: TGTGCCAGCAGCTTACGGGACAGGGGTGAGACCCAGTACTTC
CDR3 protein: CASSLRDRGETQYF

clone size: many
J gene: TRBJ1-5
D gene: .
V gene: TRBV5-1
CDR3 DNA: TGCGCCAGCAGCTTGGTAGGGGATGGCAATCAGCCCCAGCATTTT
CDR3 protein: CASSLVGDGNQPQHF

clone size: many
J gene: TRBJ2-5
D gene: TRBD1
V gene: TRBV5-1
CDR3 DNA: TGCGCCAGCAGCTCCTGGGGACAGCCCCAAGAGACCCAGTACTTC
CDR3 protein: CASSSWGQPQETQYF

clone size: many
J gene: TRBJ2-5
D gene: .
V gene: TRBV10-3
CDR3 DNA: TGTGCCATCAGCCCGACCGGCTTCGAAGAGACCCAGTACTTC
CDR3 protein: CAISPTGFEETQYF

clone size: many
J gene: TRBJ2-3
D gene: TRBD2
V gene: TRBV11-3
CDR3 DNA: TGTGCCAGCAGCGACCCTTTATCGACTAGCGACTACACAGATACGCAGTATTTT
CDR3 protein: CASSDPLSTSDYTDTQYF

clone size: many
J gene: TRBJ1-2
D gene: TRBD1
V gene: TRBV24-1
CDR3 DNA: TGTGCCACCAGTTACGGACAGGGGACTTCTAACTATGGCTACACCTTC
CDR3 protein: CATSYGQGTSNYGYTF

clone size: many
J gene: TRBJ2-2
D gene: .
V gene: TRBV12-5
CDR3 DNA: TGTGCTAGTGGCCGGACAGCCCCCGGGGAGCTGTTTTTT
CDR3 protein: CASGRTAPGELFF